What follows are 21 T cell receptor beta chains derived from one specimen sequenced in a study of blood T cell repertoires in COVID-19. Some clones are missing from TCRdb's copy, which holds only in-frame ones; the method was immunoSEQ multiplex PCR. Of about half a million clones in the sample, less than 90% were seen once. The sequencing input was PBMCs or T cells enriched from blood (not recorded which). These receptors came from a woman aged 60-70 years who had recovered from COVID-19.

A note on this clone: Additional DNA sequences in this sample encode the identical CDR3. The V gene is TRBV11-2, the J gene TRBJ2-2; 10 bases line up with TRBD1. Germline CDR1 and CDR2: SGHAT and FQNNGV. Trimming took 1 base from V and 6 from J; bases not matched to a gene: 2. The CDR3 extends over 15 amino acids. The CDR3 region is CASSLVTGGPGELFF. Written as DNA, the CDR3 is TGTGCCAGCAGCTTAGTGACAGGGGGCCCCGGGGAGCTGTTTTTT.

The chain recombines TRBV4-1 with TRBJ2-1; 9 bases fit TRBD2. CDR1 is MGHRA and CDR2 is YSYEKL in the germline V gene. The length of the CDR3 is 18 residues. J was trimmed by 3 bases and V by 0 bases; bases with no gene match: 9. CDR3 DNA sequence: TGCGCCAGCAGCCAAGATAGTCAGCGGGGGGTCTTCTACAATGAGCAGTTCTTC. This gives the protein CASSQDSQRGVFYNEQFF.

The chain links TRBV6-5 to TRBJ2-3; D is possibly TRBD2 (6 bases). This CDR3 is 15 amino acids long. V lost 5 bases and J 0 bases, leaving 12 bases between the germline ends. Germline CDR1 and CDR2: MNHEY and SVGAGI. CDR3: CASSPGGGSTDTQYF. The CDR3, as DNA: TGTGCCAGCAGTCCAGGTGGGGGGAGCACAGATACGCAGTATTTT.

The gene calls are TRBV9 and TRBJ2-3; the D gene is possibly TRBD1 (6 bases). CDR3 length: 16 amino acids. Trimming took 4 bases from V and 5 from J, leaving 20 bases between them. Per the germline V gene, CDR1 is SGDLS and CDR2 is YYNGEE. CDR3 loop: CASSPSGRGTGDTQYF. DNA for the CDR3: TGTGCCAGCAGCCCCTCCGGCAGGGGAACGGGAGATACGCAGTATTTT.

The chain carries TRBV2 and TRBJ1-3; D uncertain. Looked up from germline, CDR1 is SNHLY and CDR2 is FYNNEI. The CDR3 loop spans 16 amino acids. Deletions cut 6 bases from V and 0 bases from J, with 15 bases between. This CDR3 reads CASRTGSLNSGNTIYF. The CDR3 DNA reads as TGTGCCAGCAGAACCGGGAGTTTGAACTCTGGAAACACCATATATTTT.

The chain joins TRBV5-6 to TRBJ1-1; 7 bases match TRBD1. Germline CDR1 SGHDT, CDR2 YYEEEE. V was clipped by 4 bases and J by 0 bases; unmatched bases: 6. The CDR3 consists of 15 residues. Written as DNA, the CDR3 is TGTGCCAGCAGCGACTCCGGGACAGTGAACACTGAAGCTTTCTTT. This codes for CASSDSGTVNTEAFF.

The chain recombines TRBV6-5 with TRBJ2-7; 10 positions match TRBD1. The CDR3 extends over 15 amino acids. Germline V CDR1 and CDR2: MNHEY, SVGAGI. V shed 4 bases and J 8 bases; nucleotides not matched to a gene: 11. The CDR3 sequence: CASSSGTGDPRKQYF. As DNA, the CDR3 is TGTGCCAGCAGTTCCGGGACAGGGGACCCTAGGAAGCAGTACTTC.

The V gene is TRBV7-2, the J gene TRBJ1-2; TRBD1 is a possible D gene (5 bases). Trimming took off 1 base at V and 4 bases at J, with 16 bases between the two ends. CDR3 length: 16 amino acids. CDR1 is SGHTA and CDR2 is FQGNSA in the germline V gene. The CDR3 DNA reads as TGTGCCAGCAGCTTAGATCGGGGGAGGGACCTCTATGGCTACACCTTC. This encodes CASSLDRGRDLYGYTF.

The gene calls are TRBV5-6 and TRBJ1-1; no clear D gene. CDR1 is SGHDT, CDR2 YYEEEE, per germline. The CDR3 length is 15 residues. V lost 2 bases, J lost 0 bases, and 11 bases lay in between. In DNA, the CDR3 is TGTGCCAGCAGCTTTAAACGAACTCTGAACACTGAAGCTTTCTTT. Protein sequence: CASSFKRTLNTEAFF.

This clone was found a few times. This chain uses TRBV7-8 with TRBJ1-2; TRBD1 is a possible D gene (5 bases). The length of the CDR3 is 19 residues. The germline gives CDR1 SGHVS, CDR2 FQNEAQ. V was pared by 1 base and J by 0 bases, with 21 bases between. DNA for the CDR3: TGTGCCAGCAGCTTAGGTTGGCTTTCCGGGGGAGTGACTAACTATGGCTACACCTTC. It is translated as CASSLGWLSGGVTNYGYTF. Full variable domain (missing parts from reference TRBV7-8 and TRBJ1-2): GAGVSQSPRYKVAKRGQDVALRCDPISGHVSLFWYQQALGQGPEFLTYFQNEAQLDKSGLPSDRFFAERPEGSVSTLKIQRTQQEDSAVYLCASSLGWLSGGVTNYGYTFGSGTRLTVV.

The J gene is TRBJ1-1, the V gene TRBV29-1; 7 positions match TRBD1. J gave up 2 bases and V 2 bases, and 5 bases lay outside the gene matches. The CDR3 length is 14 residues. The germline gives CDR1 SQVTM, CDR2 ANQGSEA. CDR3 loop: CSVEPGTANTEAFF. The CDR3 DNA reads TGCAGCGTTGAACCAGGGACAGCAAACACTGAAGCTTTCTTT.

This clone came up a few times. The sample holds other DNA sequences that translate to the same CDR3. CDR3 DNA: TGTGCCAGCAGCCAAGATAGGCCCCCGCGGGGGCCCCCGCGGACCCAGTACTTC. Residues: CASSQDRPPRGPPRTQYF. V and J are TRBV4-2 and TRBJ2-5; a weak D match, TRBD2 (7 bases). Germline V gene data show CDR1 as LGHNA and CDR2 as YNFKEQ. V was pared by 0 bases and J by 7 bases, with 24 bases between. The CDR3 length is 18 residues.

This clone was seen more than once but under ten times. The rearrangement uses TRBV19 and TRBJ2-5; D remains unclear. The germline V and J ends were trimmed by 6 bases and 2 bases, with 10 bases remaining between them. The CDR3 covers 13 residues. CDR1 and CDR2 (germline): LNHDA, SQIVND (reference sequence). CDR3 protein: CASSPSTQETQYF. CDR3 bases: TGTGCCAGTAGCCCCTCAACTCAAGAGACCCAGTACTTC.

In this sample, this clone turned up once. V and J are TRBV13 and TRBJ2-3, with D maybe TRBD2 (7 bases). This CDR3 has 18 amino acids. CDR1 and CDR2 (germline): PRHDT, FYEKMQ (reference sequence). Trimming shortened V by 0 bases and J by 1 base, and 17 bases separated the two germline ends. The CDR3 sequence is CASSLGLLGGRGTDTQYF. In DNA form, the CDR3 reads TGTGCCAGCAGCTTAGGCCTGTTGGGGGGGCGGGGCACAGATACGCAGTATTTT.

This chain links TRBV18 with TRBJ1-4; D uncertain. Germline CDR1 reads KGHSH; CDR2 reads LQKENI. This CDR3 region has 13 residues. V lost 0 bases to trimming and J lost 6 bases, with 5 bases between them. This CDR3 reads CASSPPNDEKLFF. In DNA form, the CDR3 reads TGTGCCAGCTCACCACCTAATGATGAAAAACTGTTTTTT.

This chain links TRBV7-2 with TRBJ1-2, with D maybe TRBD1 (6 bases). Germline CDR1 SGHTA, CDR2 FQGNSA. CDR3 length: 13 residues. V shed 1 base and J shed 4 bases, with 7 bases lying between them. CDR3 DNA: TGTGCCAGCAGCTTAGAGACAGGCTATGGCTACACCTTC. Translating gives CASSLETGYGYTF.

The rearrangement uses TRBV4-1 and TRBJ1-2; D gene ambiguous. V lost 1 base, J lost 2 bases, and 11 bases lay in between. There are 15 residues in the CDR3. Looked up from germline, CDR1 is MGHRA and CDR2 is YSYEKL. The CDR3 nucleotides are TGCGCCAGCAGCCAAGGAACACAACTAAACTATGGCTACACCTTC. It yields the protein CASSQGTQLNYGYTF.

This chain connects TRBV18 to TRBJ2-3; 7 nucleotides align to TRBD1. This CDR3 comprises 16 residues. The V gene end was trimmed by 3 bases and the J gene end by 1 base; junction bases not matched to a gene: 7. Germline V gene lookup returns CDR1 KGHSH and CDR2 LQKENI. CDR3 nucleotides: TGTGCCAGCTCACCCACTCATGGACAGGGCACAGATACGCAGTATTTT. Its protein product is CASSPTHGQGTDTQYF.

This chain connects TRBV3-1 (or the pseudogene TRBV3-2) to TRBJ1-1, with 12 positions matching TRBD1. Germline V gene data show CDR1 as LGHDT and CDR2 as YNNKEL (reference sequence). This CDR3 has 16 residues. V shed 7 bases, J shed 7 bases, and the junction held 13 bases outside the gene matches. The CDR3 protein is CASTSRDRGRRSEAFF. In DNA form, the CDR3 reads TGTGCCAGCACTTCCCGGGACAGGGGGCGTAGGAGTGAAGCTTTCTTT.

The rearrangement uses TRBV10-2 and TRBJ1-2; D is unresolved. Trimming stripped 0 bases from V and 6 bases from J, with 11 bases between. Germline lookup yields CDR1 WSHSY and CDR2 SAAADI. The length of the CDR3 is 14 residues. The CDR3 protein is CASSESYEEDGYTF. CDR3 DNA sequence: TGCGCCAGCAGTGAGTCGTACGAGGAGGATGGCTACACCTTC.

This sequence joins TRBV6-6 and TRBJ2-7; 10 bases agree with TRBD2. This CDR3 is built from 14 residues. Unmatched junction bases numbered 5, after V lost 7 bases and J lost 2 bases. Germline CDR1 reads MNHNY; CDR2 reads SVGAGI (reference sequence). The CDR3 region is CASNLAGAAYEQYF. The CDR3 region has the DNA TGTGCCAGCAACCTAGCGGGGGCGGCCTACGAGCAGTACTTC.